What follows are 14 T cell receptor beta chains derived from one specimen sequenced in a study of siplizumab effects on memory and regulatory T cells. The method was immunoSEQ multiplex PCR; TCRdb's version includes in-frame clones alone and lacks a portion of them. This sample has approximately 120,000 clones, with about 90% found just once. The sample consisted of Tregs sorted from blood. The source of these receptors is a human donor in good health.

The J gene is TRBJ2-7, the V gene TRBV2; either TRBD1 or TRBD2 may supply D (5 bases each). Trimming took off 8 bases at V and 2 bases at J, with 19 bases between the two ends. The length of the CDR3 is 15 residues. CDR1 and CDR2 (germline): SNHLY, FYNNEI. CDR3 DNA: TGTGCCAGCGGCCAGATGGGGGTTAAGCCCTACGAGCAGTACTTC. This gives the protein CASGQMGVKPYEQYF.

The chain has TRBV28 and TRBJ1-2; no definite D call. Germline CDR1 is MDHEN and CDR2 is SYDVKM. With 3 bases removed from V and 8 bases from J, the gap between germline ends came to 10 bases. This CDR3 region has 12 residues. The CDR3 sequence: CASSLSALGYTF. In DNA, the CDR3 is TGTGCCAGCAGTTTGTCTGCCCTCGGCTACACCTTC.

This clone has just one count. This rearrangement joins TRBV11-3 to TRBJ2-1, with D unresolved. V was pared by 3 bases and J by 0 bases, with 9 bases between. CDR1 and CDR2 from the germline V gene are SGHNT and YENEEA. This CDR3 is 15 amino acids long. The CDR3 spells CASSFDRSSYNEQFF. Here the CDR3 DNA reads TGTGCCAGCAGCTTCGACCGCAGCTCCTACAATGAGCAGTTCTTC.

V usage is TRBV7-9 and J usage is TRBJ1-6; D is possibly TRBD1 (5 bases). This CDR3 contains 16 residues. Germline V CDR1 and CDR2: SEHNR, FQNEAQ (reference sequence). The V end lost 3 bases, the J end lost 7 bases, and 16 bases lay between the germline ends. CDR3 protein: CASSFRGGAENSPLHF. As DNA, the CDR3 is TGTGCCAGCAGCTTCCGGGGAGGGGCAGAGAATTCACCCCTCCACTTT.

This chain uses TRBV19 with TRBJ2-1; no definite D call. Deletions cut 5 bases from V and 0 bases from J, with 14 bases between. Germline V gene lookup returns CDR1 LNHDA and CDR2 SQIVND (reference sequence). The length of the CDR3 is 16 residues. The CDR3: CASSRRLGSSYNEQFF. CDR3 DNA: TGTGCCAGTAGTCGCCGGCTGGGAAGCTCCTACAATGAGCAGTTCTTC.

The CDR3 loop reads CATSRGTANQPQHF. The CDR3 DNA is TGTGCCACCAGCAGAGGGACAGCCAATCAGCCCCAGCATTTT. The rearrangement links TRBV15 to TRBJ1-5; tentative D call: TRBD1 (6 bases). The CDR3 is 14 amino acids. Germline CDR1 LNHNV, CDR2 YYDKDF (reference sequence). V was cut by 1 base and J by 3 bases, with 7 bases left in between.

This sequence joins TRBV2 and TRBJ2-3, with TRBD2 matching over 7 bases. The length of the CDR3 is 14 residues. V trimming: 6 bases; J trimming: 2 bases; junction bases outside the gene matches: 5. Germline V gene sequence: CDR1 SNHLY, CDR2 FYNNEI. The CDR3 protein is CASRPSGYTDTQYF. The CDR3 nucleotides read TGTGCCAGCAGACCTAGCGGCTACACAGATACGCAGTATTTT.

This clone showed up just once. CDR3 DNA: TGCAGCTCCGCGGGACAGGATGAAGCTTTCTTT. Protein product: CSSAGQDEAFF. The rearrangement links TRBV29-1 to TRBJ1-1; 8 nucleotides match TRBD1. The trim removed 8 bases at V and 7 bases at J, leaving 6 bases unmatched. Germline CDR1 SQVTM, CDR2 ANQGSEA. This CDR3 contains 11 residues.

The V gene is TRBV2, the J gene TRBJ1-2; 7 bases align to TRBD1. CDR3 size: 16 residues. V was clipped by 11 bases and J by 4 bases; unmatched bases: 19. Germline-derived CDR1 and CDR2 are SNHLY and FYNNEI. CDR3 sequence: CALLAGPDRRAYGYTF. As DNA, the CDR3 is TGTGCCCTATTAGCAGGACCGGACAGGAGAGCCTATGGCTACACCTTC.

The CDR3 bases are TGCGCCAGCAGCTACCTACAGGGGGCGCGCCAAGAGACCCAGTACTTC. This gives the protein CASSYLQGARQETQYF. This chain links TRBV5-1 with TRBJ2-5; 9 bases fit TRBD1. This CDR3 has 16 residues. Trimming at V came to 3 bases and at J to 1 base, leaving 7 bases not matched to a gene. The germline V gene has CDR1 SGHRS and CDR2 YFSETQ.

The chain joins TRBV7-9 to TRBJ1-1; D gene ambiguous. Germline lookup yields CDR1 SEHNR and CDR2 FQNEAQ (reference sequence). The CDR3 has 13 amino acids. Trimming pared 5 bases from V and 1 base from J, leaving 8 bases between. The CDR3 nucleotides read TGTGCCAGCAGCCTAGGACGGAACACTGAAGCTTTCTTT. It is translated as CASSLGRNTEAFF.

CDR3 amino acids: CASSEWTGDAKNIQYF. The CDR3 bases are TGTGCCAGCAGTGAATGGACAGGGGACGCCAAAAACATTCAGTACTTC. This chain connects TRBV25-1 to TRBJ2-4; the match to TRBD1 covers 9 bases. The CDR3 covers 16 residues. In germline, CDR1 is MGHDK, CDR2 SYGVNS. The trim removed 1 base at V and 1 base at J, leaving 2 bases unmatched.

This clone has a handful of counts. This chain uses TRBV9 with TRBJ1-1; D is undetermined. The V and J ends lost 0 bases and 1 base respectively, with 7 bases between them. This CDR3 is 14 amino acids long. Germline V lookup: CDR1 SGDLS, CDR2 YYNGEE. The CDR3 nucleotides read TGTGCCAGCAGCGTAGGTCTGGAGAACACTGAAGCTTTCTTT. Translated: CASSVGLENTEAFF.

This rearrangement joins TRBV7-8 to TRBJ1-1, with 8 bases matching TRBD1. The CDR3 contains 14 residues. V shed 5 bases, J shed 6 bases, and the junction held 8 bases outside the gene matches. The germline CDR1 and CDR2 sequences are SGHVS and FQNEAQ. The CDR3 DNA sequence: TGTGCCAGCAGCCCCTGGACAGGGAGGTCTGAAGCTTTCTTT. Translating it yields CASSPWTGRSEAFF.